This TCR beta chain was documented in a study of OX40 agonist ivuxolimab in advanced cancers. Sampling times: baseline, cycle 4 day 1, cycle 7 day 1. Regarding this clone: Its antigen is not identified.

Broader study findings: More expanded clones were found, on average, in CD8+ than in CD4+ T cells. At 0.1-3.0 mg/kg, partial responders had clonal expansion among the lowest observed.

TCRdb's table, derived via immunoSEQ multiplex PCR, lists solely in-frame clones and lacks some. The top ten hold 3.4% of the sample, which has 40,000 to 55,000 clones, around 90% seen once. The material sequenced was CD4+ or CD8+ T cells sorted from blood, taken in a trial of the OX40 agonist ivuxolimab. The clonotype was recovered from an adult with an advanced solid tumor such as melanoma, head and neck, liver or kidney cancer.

This chain's CDR3 is CSVGGQGWGYTF. The CDR3 DNA is TGCAGCGTTGGGGGACAGGGCTGGGGCTACACCTTC. V gene TRBV29-1 combines with J gene TRBJ1-2; 9 nucleotides align to TRBD1. Germline CDR1 is SQVTM and CDR2 is ANQGSEA. The ends lost 4 bases at V and 8 bases at J; junction bases unmatched: 5. CDR3 length equals 12 residues.